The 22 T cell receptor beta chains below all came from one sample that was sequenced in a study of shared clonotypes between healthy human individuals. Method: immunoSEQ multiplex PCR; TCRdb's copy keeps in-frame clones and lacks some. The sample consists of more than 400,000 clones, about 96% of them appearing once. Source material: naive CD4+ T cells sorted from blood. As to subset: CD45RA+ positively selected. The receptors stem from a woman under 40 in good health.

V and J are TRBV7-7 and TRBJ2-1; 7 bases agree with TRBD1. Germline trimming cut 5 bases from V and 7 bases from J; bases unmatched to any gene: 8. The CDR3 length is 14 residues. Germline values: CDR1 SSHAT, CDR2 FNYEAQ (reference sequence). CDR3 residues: CASSKGQYVNEQFF. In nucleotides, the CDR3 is TGTGCCAGCAGCAAGGGACAGTACGTAAATGAGCAGTTCTTC.

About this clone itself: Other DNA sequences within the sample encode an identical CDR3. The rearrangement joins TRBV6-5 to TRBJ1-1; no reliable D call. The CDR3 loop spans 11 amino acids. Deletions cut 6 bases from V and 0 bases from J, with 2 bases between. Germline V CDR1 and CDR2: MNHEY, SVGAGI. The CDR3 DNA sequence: TGTGCCAGCAGGGTGAACACTGAAGCTTTCTTT. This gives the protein CASRVNTEAFF.

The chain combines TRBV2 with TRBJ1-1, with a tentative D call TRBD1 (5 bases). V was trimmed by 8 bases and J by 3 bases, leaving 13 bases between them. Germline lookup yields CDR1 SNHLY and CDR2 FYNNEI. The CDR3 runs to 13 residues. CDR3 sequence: CASLRLGHTEAFF. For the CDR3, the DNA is TGTGCCAGCCTTCGGTTGGGGCACACTGAAGCTTTCTTT.

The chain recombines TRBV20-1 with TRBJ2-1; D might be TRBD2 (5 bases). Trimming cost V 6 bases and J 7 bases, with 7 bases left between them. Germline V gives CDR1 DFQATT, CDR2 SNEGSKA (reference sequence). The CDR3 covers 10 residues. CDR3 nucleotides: TGCAGTGCGCAGCGGAATGAGCAGTTCTTC. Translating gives CSAQRNEQFF.

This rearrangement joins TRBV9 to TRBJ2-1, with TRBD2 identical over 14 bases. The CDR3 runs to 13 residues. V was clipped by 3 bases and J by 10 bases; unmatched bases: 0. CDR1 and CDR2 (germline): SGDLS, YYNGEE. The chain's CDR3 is CASSGLAGGEQFF. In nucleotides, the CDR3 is TGTGCCAGCAGCGGACTAGCGGGAGGGGAGCAGTTCTTC.

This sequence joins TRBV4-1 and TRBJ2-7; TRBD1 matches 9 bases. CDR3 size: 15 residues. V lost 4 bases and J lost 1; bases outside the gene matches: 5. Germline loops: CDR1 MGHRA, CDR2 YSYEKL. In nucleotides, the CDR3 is TGCGCCAGCAGCCCCCGGGACAGGGATTCCTACGAGCAGTACTTC. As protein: CASSPRDRDSYEQYF.

This CDR3 is CASSLTSRTDTQYF. The DNA for the CDR3 is TGTGCCAGCAGCTTGACTAGCAGAACAGATACGCAGTATTTT. The rearrangement uses TRBV9 and TRBJ2-3; TRBD2 matches 7 bases. The germline V gene encodes CDR1 SGDLS and CDR2 YYNGEE. The CDR3 length is 14 residues. The J segment lost 3 bases and the V segment lost 4 bases, leaving 5 bases of the junction unmatched.

The CDR3 is CASSPRLAGGGNEQFF. DNA of the CDR3: TGTGCCAGCAGCCCCAGGTTGGCGGGAGGGGGCAATGAGCAGTTCTTC. The J gene is TRBJ2-1, the V gene TRBV7-8, with 9 bases aligning to TRBD2. Unmatched junction bases numbered 11, after V lost 5 bases and J lost 6 bases. There are 16 residues in the CDR3. In germline, CDR1 is SGHVS, CDR2 FQNEAQ.

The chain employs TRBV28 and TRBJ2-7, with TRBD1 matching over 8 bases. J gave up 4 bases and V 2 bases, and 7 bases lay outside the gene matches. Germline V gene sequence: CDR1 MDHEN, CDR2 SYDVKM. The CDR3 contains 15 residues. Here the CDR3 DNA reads TGTGCCAGCAGTTTAGCATGGACAGGGAATTACGAGCAGTACTTC. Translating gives CASSLAWTGNYEQYF.

The CDR3 bases are TGTGCCAGCAGTCCCGGACAGGGGCGGAGGTATAGCTACGAGCAGTACTTC. Amino acids: CASSPGQGRRYSYEQYF. The rearrangement joins TRBV2 to TRBJ2-7; 9 nucleotides agree with TRBD1. The CDR3 is 17 amino acids. Germline V lookup: CDR1 SNHLY, CDR2 FYNNEI. The ends lost 5 bases at V and 3 bases at J; junction bases unmatched: 14.

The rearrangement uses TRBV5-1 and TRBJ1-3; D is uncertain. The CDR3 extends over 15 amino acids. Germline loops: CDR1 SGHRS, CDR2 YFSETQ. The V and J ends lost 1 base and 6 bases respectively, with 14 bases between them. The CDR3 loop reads CASSLNGRKENTIYF. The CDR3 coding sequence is TGCGCCAGCAGCTTGAACGGTAGAAAAGAAAACACCATATATTTT.

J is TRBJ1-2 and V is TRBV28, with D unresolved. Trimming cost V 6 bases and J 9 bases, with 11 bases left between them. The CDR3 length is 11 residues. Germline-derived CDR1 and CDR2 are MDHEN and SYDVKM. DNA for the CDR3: TGTGCCAGCAGGTCGACCGGCAGCTACACCTTC. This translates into CASRSTGSYTF.

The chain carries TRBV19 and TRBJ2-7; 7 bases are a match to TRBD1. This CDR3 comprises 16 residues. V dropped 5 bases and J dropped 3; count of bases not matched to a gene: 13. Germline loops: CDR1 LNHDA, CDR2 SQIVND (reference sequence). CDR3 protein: CASSAGQVRSNYEQYF. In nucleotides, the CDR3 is TGTGCCAGTAGTGCAGGACAGGTCCGGAGTAACTACGAGCAGTACTTC.

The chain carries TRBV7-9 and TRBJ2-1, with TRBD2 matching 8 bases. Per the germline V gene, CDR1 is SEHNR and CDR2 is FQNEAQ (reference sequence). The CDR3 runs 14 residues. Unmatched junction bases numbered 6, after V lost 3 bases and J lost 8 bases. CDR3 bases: TGTGCCAGCAGCTTCCGACTAGCGTGGGATGAGCAGTTCTTC. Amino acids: CASSFRLAWDEQFF.

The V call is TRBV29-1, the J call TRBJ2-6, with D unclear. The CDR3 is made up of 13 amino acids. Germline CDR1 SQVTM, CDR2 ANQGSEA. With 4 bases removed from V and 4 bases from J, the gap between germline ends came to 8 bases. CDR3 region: CSVGGTGANVLTF. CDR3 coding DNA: TGCAGCGTTGGCGGAACCGGGGCCAACGTCCTGACTTTC.

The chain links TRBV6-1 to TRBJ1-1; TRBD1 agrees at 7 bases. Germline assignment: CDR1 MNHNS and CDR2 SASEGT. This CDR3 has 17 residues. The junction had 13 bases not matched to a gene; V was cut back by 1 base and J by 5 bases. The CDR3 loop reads CASSEVPTGSLGTEAFF. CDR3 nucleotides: TGTGCCAGCAGTGAAGTTCCGACAGGGTCTTTGGGTACTGAAGCTTTCTTT.

CDR3 sequence: CASSQEIPFNRDRGRDQPQHF. CDR3 DNA: TGCGCCAGCAGCCAAGAAATCCCTTTCAATAGGGACAGGGGGCGAGATCAGCCCCAGCATTTT. The rearrangement uses TRBV4-1 and TRBJ1-5, with 12 bases aligning to TRBD1. The germline V gene encodes CDR1 MGHRA and CDR2 YSYEKL. V trimming: 0 bases; J trimming: 5 bases; junction bases outside the gene matches: 17. This CDR3 is built from 21 residues.

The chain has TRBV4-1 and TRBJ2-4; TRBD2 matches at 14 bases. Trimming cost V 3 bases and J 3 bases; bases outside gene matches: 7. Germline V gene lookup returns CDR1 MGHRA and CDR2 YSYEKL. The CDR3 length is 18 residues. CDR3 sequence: CASSHGGTSGRNKNIQYF. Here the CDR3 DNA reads TGCGCCAGCAGCCATGGGGGGACTAGCGGGAGAAACAAAAACATTCAGTACTTC.

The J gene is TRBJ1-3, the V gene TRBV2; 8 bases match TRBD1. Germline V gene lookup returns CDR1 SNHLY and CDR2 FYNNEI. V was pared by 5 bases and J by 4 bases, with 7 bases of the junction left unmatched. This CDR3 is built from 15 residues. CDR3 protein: CASSSGGAAGNTIYF. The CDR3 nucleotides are TGTGCCAGCAGTTCAGGGGGCGCAGCCGGAAACACCATATATTTT.

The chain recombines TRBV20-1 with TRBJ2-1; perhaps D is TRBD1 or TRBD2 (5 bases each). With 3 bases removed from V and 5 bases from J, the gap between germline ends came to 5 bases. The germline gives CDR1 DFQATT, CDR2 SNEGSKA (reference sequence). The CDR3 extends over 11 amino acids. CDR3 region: CSARGDNEQFF. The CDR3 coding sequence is TGCAGTGCTAGGGGGGACAATGAGCAGTTCTTC.

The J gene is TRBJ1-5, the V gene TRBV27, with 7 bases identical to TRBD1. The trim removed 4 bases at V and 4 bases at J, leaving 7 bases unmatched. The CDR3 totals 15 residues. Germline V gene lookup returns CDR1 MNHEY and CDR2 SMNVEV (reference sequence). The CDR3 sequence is CASSSVKQGNQPQHF. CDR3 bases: TGTGCCAGCAGTTCGGTCAAACAGGGGAATCAGCCCCAGCATTTT.

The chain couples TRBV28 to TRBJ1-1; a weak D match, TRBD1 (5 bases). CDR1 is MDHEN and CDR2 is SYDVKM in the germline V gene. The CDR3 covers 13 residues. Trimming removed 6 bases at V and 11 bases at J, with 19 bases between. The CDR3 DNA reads TGTGCCAGCAGATCTCCCATGGGGGTAGGGGCTTTCTTT. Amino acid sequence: CASRSPMGVGAFF.